Here is one TCR beta chain with its context. From blood CD8+ and CD4+ T cells, the TCR beta chain was sequenced. As controls, healthy donors matched for age and sex were used. TEMRA cells were FACS-enriched and CD8+ and CD4+ T cells negatively isolated. This entry belongs to a study of CD8 T cells in Susac syndrome. Trimming pared 0 bases from V and 7 bases from J, leaving 3 bases between. The CDR3 loop spans 11 amino acids. The germline CDR1 and CDR2 sequences are LGHDT and YNNKEL (reference sequence). Random hexamers were used to reverse transcribe the RNA input (roughly 0.5 to 1 ug). The amplification used immunoSEQ multiplex PCR on TCR beta CDR3; it spanned 54 Vbeta and 13 Jbeta. TCRdb independently ran MiXCR on the immunoSEQ multiplex PCR reads; one entry per CDR3 protein. The sample yields about 120,000 distinct CDR3 sequences, around 94% seen once.

Sequencing was carried out using CD4+ T cells from PBMCs. The source of this sequence is a human donor in good health. The chain uses TRBV3-1 and TRBJ1-2; D is unresolved. As DNA, the CDR3 is TGTGCCAGCAGCCAAGAAGGTGGCTACACCTTC. Translated: CASSQEGGYTF.